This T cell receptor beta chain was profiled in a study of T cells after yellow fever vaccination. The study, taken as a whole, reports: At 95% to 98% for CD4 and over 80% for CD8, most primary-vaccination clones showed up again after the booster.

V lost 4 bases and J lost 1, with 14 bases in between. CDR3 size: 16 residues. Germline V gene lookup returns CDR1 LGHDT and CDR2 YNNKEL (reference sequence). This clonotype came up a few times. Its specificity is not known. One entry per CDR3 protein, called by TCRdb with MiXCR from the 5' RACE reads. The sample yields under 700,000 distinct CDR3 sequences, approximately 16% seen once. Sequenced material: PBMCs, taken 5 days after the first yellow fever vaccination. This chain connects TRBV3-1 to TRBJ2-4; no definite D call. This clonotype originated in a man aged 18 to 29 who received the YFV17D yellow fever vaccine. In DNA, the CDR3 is TGTGCCAGCAGCCCGCAGCAACCGGGTGCCAAAAACATTCAGTACTTC. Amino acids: CASSPQQPGAKNIQYF.